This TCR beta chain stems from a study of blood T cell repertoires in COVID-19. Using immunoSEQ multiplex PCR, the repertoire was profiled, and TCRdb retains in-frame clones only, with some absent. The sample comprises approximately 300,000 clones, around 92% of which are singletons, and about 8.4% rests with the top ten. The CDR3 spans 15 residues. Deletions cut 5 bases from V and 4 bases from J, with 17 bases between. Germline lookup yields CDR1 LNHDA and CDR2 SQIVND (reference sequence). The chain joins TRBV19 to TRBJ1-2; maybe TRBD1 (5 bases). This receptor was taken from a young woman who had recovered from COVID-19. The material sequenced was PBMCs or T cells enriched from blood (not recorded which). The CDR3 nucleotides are TGTGCCAGTAGTGGGACCCTCGCGGGGACCTATGGCTACACCTTC. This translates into CASSGTLAGTYGYTF.